These T cell receptor beta chains were read from a single sample in a study of OX40 agonist ivuxolimab in advanced cancers. Profiled with immunoSEQ multiplex PCR; TCRdb holds only in-frame clones, not every one. The data hold 42,000 or so clones, with over 65% observed a single time. The sample was CD4+ or CD8+ T cells sorted from blood, taken in a trial of the OX40 agonist ivuxolimab. The origin of the receptors is an adult with an advanced solid tumor such as melanoma, head and neck, liver or kidney cancer. The conserved cysteine and the conserved F or W are not part of the CDR3 here.

v_gene,CDR3aa
TRBV4-3,ASSQDLAFQETQY
TRBV6-5,ASSLTDTGSYEQY
TRBV30,AWTGVTEAF
TRBV29-1,SVAGQGNEKLF
TRBV6-5,ASSPPGQENSPLH
TRBV4-1,ASSPQGQGPEAF
TRBV11-2,ASSLDRPGGGYDEQY
TRBV11-3,ASSLTNWTGHQPQH
TRBV13,ASSPRQLSMNTEAF
TRBV6-5,ASTRAGGLVEQF
TRBV7-9,ASTPGWEGTEAF
TRBV4-3,ASSQDWAGGGYGYT
TRBV28,ASRPPGGPGGPYEQY
TRBV6-5,ASSYSIQGETYEQY
TRBV20-1,STTAQGSQH
TRBV7-2,ASSRGDQPQH
TRBV5-1,ASYPAGSTDTQY
TRBV6-5,ASSYSPAYGYT
TRBV4-3,ASSVLGYNEQF
TRBV2,ASSLRTGGNTGELF
TRBV19,ASSENYGYT
TRBV27,ASSPSSGTAYEQY
TRBV7-6,ASSFFGSGEQY
TRBV7-8,ASSPSGYMNTEAF
TRBV7-2,ASSPLGQEGPEY
TRBV7-2,ASSPDINQPQH
TRBV5-6,ASSLETVYEQY
TRBV28,ASSLIFSNQPQH
TRBV21-1,ASPQPGAYEQY
TRBV27,ASSSLALMTYGYT
TRBV23-1,ASSQDRALRVDTQY
TRBV9,ASSVAGQGEDTQY
TRBV4-3,ASSQGPGGTSGKNEQF
TRBV5-4,ASSPAGANTGELF
TRBV4-3,ASSQREGGTEAF
TRBV9,ASSPTVMNTEAF
TRBV9,ASSVGAGGPNEQF
TRBV4-1,ASSQEFGVGGYT
TRBV4-1,ASSPSWGVGQY
TRBV6-6,ASSLNYEQY